The entry below describes one TCR beta chain. Its target antigen remains unknown. Base quality data are lacking; no much larger clone is found one base away. Germline trimming: 6 bases from V, 6 bases from J; junction bases outside gene matches: 14. CDR1 and CDR2 were assigned from the germline V gene (reference sequence) as MNHNY and SVGAGI. There are 16 amino acids in the CDR3, from cysteine to phenylalanine inclusive. The retained sequence is limited to the CDR3, 48 bases, with the frame set at the first base. This sample is part of a study of CDR3 diversity in severe acne (dated 2019 in TCRdb). Libraries were built with PCR. The sequencing machine was an Illumina HiSeq 2000. TCRdb trimmed public reads at Q25 via fastp, called clones via MiXCR and kept in-frame beta chains. A single entry per CDR3 protein holds the most common genes and DNA from its merged rows. The sample table holds tens of thousands of distinct CDR3 sequences, of which 45% to 55% were seen once. Around 15% of the sample rests with the top ten.

The sequence derives from a male donor in good health, without acne. The chain employs TRBV6-6 and TRBJ1-1; 9 bases in between match TRBD1. Sequenced material: blood. The CDR3: CASRASGTGIGAEAFF. The bases read TGTGCCAGCAGAGCCTCCGGGACAGGGATAGGGGCTGAAGCTTTCTTT.